These 30 T cell receptor beta chains were sequenced from one sample in a study of blood T cell repertoires in COVID-19. The data were produced by immunoSEQ multiplex PCR, yet TCRdb's version contains in-frame clones alone and is incomplete. This table holds about 71,000 clones, 85% to 90% found once. The sample taken for sequencing was peripheral blood. Every receptor here comes from a man over 45 with active COVID-19.

The chain carries TRBV23-1 and TRBJ2-7, with D tentatively TRBD1 (6 bases). TRBV23-1 carries the ORF label, with uncertain function. The CDR3 totals 15 residues. With 4 bases removed from V and 3 bases from J, the gap between germline ends came to 16 bases. CDR3 nucleotides: TGCGCCAGCAGTCTTGGGGACACTCACCTCTACGAGCAGTACTTC. Its translation is CASSLGDTHLYEQYF.

J is TRBJ1-2 and V is TRBV15; 8 nucleotides line up with TRBD1. The CDR3 is 15 amino acids. The germline CDR1 and CDR2 sequences are LNHNV and YYDKDF (reference sequence). V was pared by 7 bases and J by 2 bases, with 9 bases of the junction left unmatched. The CDR3 protein is CATNVDRGQNYGYTF. CDR3 coding DNA: TGTGCCACCAACGTCGACAGGGGTCAGAACTATGGCTACACCTTC.

V usage is TRBV7-9 and J usage is TRBJ2-1; 10 bases agree with TRBD2. V shed 8 bases, J shed 9 bases, and the junction held 4 bases outside the gene matches. This CDR3 region has 12 residues. From germline, CDR1 is SEHNR and CDR2 FQNEAQ (reference sequence). The CDR3 region has the DNA TGTGCCAGCGGTCGGACTAGCGGTGAGCAGTTCTTC. It translates to CASGRTSGEQFF.

The J gene is TRBJ2-1, the V gene TRBV11-2; no firm D call. Germline CDR1 SGHAT, CDR2 FQNNGV. The CDR3 consists of 15 residues. Trimming cost V 0 bases and J 0 bases, with 6 bases left between them. This chain's CDR3 is CASSLDRSSYNEQFF. DNA for the CDR3: TGTGCCAGCAGCTTAGATCGCAGCTCCTACAATGAGCAGTTCTTC. Full variable domain (remainder filled in from reference TRBV11-2 and TRBJ2-1): EAGVAQSPRYKIIEKRQSVAFWCNPISGHATLYWYQQILGQGPKLLIQFQNNGVVDDSQLPKDRFSAERLKGVDSTLKIQPAKLEDSAVYLCASSLDRSSYNEQFFGPGTRLTVL.

As to this clone: Its ends do not fully match the called genes, so a read error is possible. V usage is TRBV11-2 and J usage is TRBJ1-5, with a tentative D call TRBD1 (5 bases). The CDR3 is 13 amino acids. Germline V gives CDR1 SGHAT, CDR2 FQNNGV. CDR3 sequence reads: CASSLDSNQPQHF. The CDR3 nucleotides are TGTGCCAGCAGCCTAGACAGTAATCAGCCCCAGCATTTT.

This chain links TRBV11-2 with TRBJ2-1; D uncertain. The germline V gene has CDR1 SGHAT and CDR2 FQNNGV. V was cut by 2 bases and J by 9 bases, with 14 bases left in between. The length of the CDR3 is 14 residues. CDR3 loop: CASSLLPPGSEQFF. The CDR3 DNA reads as TGTGCCAGCAGCTTACTACCGCCGGGTAGTGAGCAGTTCTTC.

The V and J genes are TRBV5-1 and TRBJ2-3, with 10 bases aligning to TRBD1. CDR3 length equals 15 residues. Unmatched junction bases numbered 6, after V lost 1 base and J lost 7 bases. Germline V CDR1 and CDR2: SGHRS, YFSETQ. The CDR3 loop is CASSLSGQGGNTQYF. DNA of the CDR3: TGCGCCAGCAGCTTGTCCGGACAGGGGGGCAATACGCAGTATTTT.

The chain combines TRBV7-9 with TRBJ2-7; 7 bases map to TRBD2. This CDR3 has 14 amino acids. V lost 5 bases to trimming and J lost 3 bases; unmatched junction nucleotides: 7. Germline V CDR1 and CDR2: SEHNR, FQNEAQ (reference sequence). The CDR3 bases are TGTGCCAGCAGCCCGCGGGGGACCCTCTACGAGCAGTACTTC. Amino acids: CASSPRGTLYEQYF.

The chain joins TRBV6-1 to TRBJ2-2; 9 bases map to TRBD1. The germline V gene encodes CDR1 MNHNS and CDR2 SASEGT. The CDR3 sequence is 16 residues long. V lost 4 bases to trimming and J lost 6 bases; unmatched junction nucleotides: 9. CDR3 loop: CASSANIRQGAGELFF. CDR3 sequence (DNA): TGTGCCAGCAGTGCAAATATAAGACAGGGGGCCGGGGAGCTGTTTTTT.

In its sample, this clone was seen once. The J gene is TRBJ1-1, the V gene TRBV6-5, with D possibly TRBD1 on 5 matching bases. Germline V gene data show CDR1 as MNHEY and CDR2 as SVGAGI. V was pared by 5 bases and J by 5 bases, with 6 bases between. The CDR3 has 11 amino acids. The CDR3 here is CASSQGTEAFF. In nucleotides, the CDR3 is TGTGCCAGCAGTCAGGGAACTGAAGCTTTCTTT.

Here the CDR3 DNA reads TGCGCCAGCAACCCGGACGGGGACTATGGCTACACCTTC. It encodes CASNPDGDYGYTF. The chain carries TRBV5-1 and TRBJ1-2, with D unclear. This CDR3 spans 13 amino acids. Deletions cut 6 bases from V and 3 bases from J, with 12 bases between. In germline, CDR1 is SGHRS, CDR2 YFSETQ.

This sequence joins TRBV6-5 and TRBJ2-5, with D maybe TRBD1 (5 bases). The CDR3 spans 13 residues. The germline gives CDR1 MNHEY, CDR2 SVGAGI. V was clipped by 2 bases and J by 2 bases, with 6 bases between them. The CDR3: CASSYNRQETQYF. The CDR3 coding sequence is TGTGCCAGCAGTTACAACAGGCAAGAGACCCAGTACTTC.

This chain connects TRBV5-4 to TRBJ2-1, with a tentative D call TRBD1 (6 bases). Trimming pared 3 bases from V and 0 bases from J, leaving 10 bases between. The CDR3 has 15 amino acids. The germline gives CDR1 SGHNT, CDR2 YYREEE (reference sequence). Here the CDR3 DNA reads TGTGCCAGCAGCTCGCAGGGGATCTCCTACAATGAGCAGTTCTTC. It codes for CASSSQGISYNEQFF.

J is TRBJ2-1 and V is TRBV4-2; TRBD2 matches 9 bases. CDR3 length equals 17 residues. Germline CDR1 and CDR2: LGHNA and YNFKEQ. Germline trimming cut 0 bases from V and 2 bases from J; bases unmatched to any gene: 5. DNA of the CDR3: TGTGCCAGCAGCCAAGAAGGAACTAGCGGGCCCTACAATGAGCAGTTCTTC. Its translation: CASSQEGTSGPYNEQFF.

The chain has TRBV5-1 and TRBJ2-2; 10 bases fit TRBD2. The germline V gene has CDR1 SGHRS and CDR2 YFSETQ. Germline trimming cut 0 bases from V and 6 bases from J; bases unmatched to any gene: 2. The CDR3 loop spans 15 amino acids. Written as DNA, the CDR3 is TGCGCCAGCAGCTTGGCGGGGACTAGCGCCGGGGAGCTGTTTTTT. Translating gives CASSLAGTSAGELFF.

The gene calls are TRBV3-1 (or the pseudogene TRBV3-2) and TRBJ1-1, with D tentatively TRBD1 (5 bases). V was clipped by 4 bases and J by 3 bases, with 12 bases between them. Germline V gene lookup returns CDR1 LGHDT and CDR2 YNNKEL (reference sequence). This CDR3 region has 14 residues. CDR3 bases: TGTGCCAGCAGCCCCCGGGGGGGGGACACTGAAGCTTTCTTT. This gives the protein CASSPRGGDTEAFF.

J is TRBJ1-6 and V is TRBV2, with TRBD1 matching 7 bases. Germline V lookup: CDR1 SNHLY, CDR2 FYNNEI. This CDR3 spans 14 amino acids. The V gene end was trimmed by 6 bases and the J gene end by 8 bases; junction bases not matched to a gene: 7. In DNA form, the CDR3 reads TGTGCCAGCAGGGGTCGACAGGGCGATTCACCCCTCCACTTT. Residues: CASRGRQGDSPLHF.

A single count supports this clone. The chain links TRBV27 to TRBJ1-4; 7 bases agree with TRBD1. This CDR3 contains 15 residues. Per germline, CDR1 MNHEY and CDR2 SMNVEV (reference sequence). With V trimmed by 5 bases and J by 4 bases, 7 bases remained unmatched. CDR3 loop: CASSPRDRLNEKLFF. The CDR3 DNA sequence: TGTGCCAGCAGTCCCCGGGACAGACTTAATGAAAAACTGTTTTTT.

This clone appeared a single time. The chain recombines TRBV30 with TRBJ1-3, with D maybe TRBD1 (6 bases). The CDR3 sequence is 14 residues long. The V end was cut by 3 bases, the J end by 4 bases, with 13 bases between. The V gene's germline CDR1 is GTSNPN and CDR2 SVGIG (reference sequence). CDR3 bases: TGTGCCTGGAGAGGGTCAGGGGAAGGAAACACCATATATTTT. This encodes CAWRGSGEGNTIYF.

The chain is built from TRBV4-2 and TRBJ1-1; 10 nucleotides line up with TRBD1. Trimming took 3 bases from V and 5 from J; bases not matched to a gene: 6. This CDR3 region has 15 residues. Germline V gives CDR1 LGHNA, CDR2 YNFKEQ. The CDR3 here is CASSQPDRGRTEAFF. In DNA, the CDR3 is TGTGCCAGCAGCCAGCCCGACAGGGGGCGTACTGAAGCTTTCTTT.

The chain recombines TRBV11-2 with TRBJ1-4; 8 bases are shared with TRBD1. The germline gives CDR1 SGHAT, CDR2 FQNNGV. With V trimmed by 3 bases and J by 12 bases, 9 bases remained unmatched. CDR3 length: 14 amino acids. The CDR3 loop reads CASSLVPQGAELFF. The CDR3 DNA sequence: TGTGCCAGCAGCTTGGTGCCGCAGGGGGCTGAACTGTTTTTT.

The chain recombines TRBV21-1 with TRBJ1-5; TRBD1 was called by the table and not checked on the DNA. TRBV21-1 constitutes a pseudogene. The CDR3 is made up of 12 amino acids. Here the CDR3 reads CATGQSNQPQHF. CDR3 nucleotide sequence: TGTGCCACCGGACAGTCGAATCAGCCCCAGCATTTT.

V gene TRBV4-2 combines with J gene TRBJ2-3; D is possibly TRBD1 (6 bases). Trimming removed 0 bases at V and 0 bases at J, with 19 bases between. The CDR3 spans 19 residues. The germline V gene encodes CDR1 LGHNA and CDR2 YNFKEQ. The CDR3 region has the DNA TGTGCCAGCAGCCAAGACGCTCTATTTGGGGGCCCCAGCACAGATACGCAGTATTTT. As protein: CASSQDALFGGPSTDTQYF.

J is TRBJ2-7 and V is TRBV28; a possible D gene is TRBD2 (6 bases). The CDR3 sequence is 15 residues long. Germline CDR1 and CDR2: MDHEN and SYDVKM. V was trimmed by 3 bases and J by 3 bases, leaving 15 bases between them. The CDR3 coding sequence is TGTGCCAGCAGTTTCCGTGGGAGGCGGGTCTACGAGCAGTACGTC. Its protein is CASSFRGRRVYEQYV.

V and J are TRBV29-1 and TRBJ1-2; 8 bases are a match to TRBD1. The CDR3 is made up of 13 amino acids. V gave up 7 bases and J gave up 2 bases; unmatched junction bases: 6. Germline loops: CDR1 SQVTM, CDR2 ANQGSEA. The CDR3, as DNA: TGCAGCGCTGGACAGGGCTTAAACTATGGCTACACCTTC. Translated: CSAGQGLNYGYTF. Filled out from reference TRBV29-1 and TRBJ1-2, the complete variable domain reads SAVISQKPSRDICQRGTSLTIQCQVDSQVTMMFWYRQQPGQSLTLIATANQGSEATYESGFVIDKFPISRPNLTFSTLTVSNMSPEDSSIYLCSAGQGLNYGYTFGSGTRLTVV.

The J gene is TRBJ1-6, the V gene TRBV7-2; D perhaps matches TRBD1 (6 bases). Trimming took 7 bases from V and 5 from J, leaving 12 bases between them. Germline V gene sequence: CDR1 SGHTA, CDR2 FQGNSA. The CDR3 consists of 14 residues. The CDR3 coding sequence is TGTGCCAGCAACCCGGGACACAATAATTCACCCCTCCACTTT. Its protein product is CASNPGHNNSPLHF. The variable domain in full, with the rest retrieved from reference TRBV7-2 and TRBJ1-6, is GAGVSQSPSNKVTEKGKDVELRCDPISGHTALYWYRQSLGQGLEFLIYFQGNSAPDKSGLPSDRFSAERTGGSVSTLTIQRTQQEDSAVYLCASNPGHNNSPLHFGNGTRLTVT.

CDR3 sequence (DNA): TGTGCCAGCAGTTCTGGGGAGGCCGGAGAGACCCAGTACTTC. It translates to CASSSGEAGETQYF. The V and J genes are TRBV6-6 and TRBJ2-5, with a possible D match to TRBD2 (6 bases). Trimming shortened V by 4 bases and J by 4 bases, and 13 bases separated the two germline ends. The CDR3 has 14 amino acids. Germline lookup yields CDR1 MNHNY and CDR2 SVGAGI (reference sequence).

The chain uses TRBV5-1 and TRBJ1-3; unclear D gene. Germline V gives CDR1 SGHRS, CDR2 YFSETQ. The CDR3 has 16 amino acids. V was trimmed by 3 bases and J by 3 bases, leaving 16 bases between them. In nucleotides, the CDR3 is TGCGCCAGCAGCTCTGGCCCTAAGGAGCATGGAAACACCATATATTTT. This sequence encodes CASSSGPKEHGNTIYF.

The CDR3 DNA sequence: TGCAGCGTTGGACAGGGGGTAGAGCAGTACTTC. Translation: CSVGQGVEQYF. V gene TRBV29-1 combines with J gene TRBJ2-7; 9 nucleotides match TRBD1. The CDR3 is made up of 11 amino acids. Germline trimming cut 4 bases from V and 7 bases from J; bases unmatched to any gene: 2. Germline values: CDR1 SQVTM, CDR2 ANQGSEA.

The chain couples TRBV15 to TRBJ1-4, with TRBD1 matching over 8 bases. CDR3 length: 16 amino acids. Germline CDR1 reads LNHNV; CDR2 reads YYDKDF (reference sequence). Trimming at V came to 4 bases and at J to 2 bases, leaving 6 bases not matched to a gene. CDR3 in amino acids: CATSIGQGRTNEKLFF. The CDR3 nucleotides are TGTGCCACCAGCATCGGACAGGGTCGGACTAATGAAAAACTGTTTTTT.